Each of the 8 T cell receptor beta chains below was sequenced from the same sample in a study of T cell responses to AZD1222 COVID-19 vaccine. The repertoire was sequenced with immunoSEQ multiplex PCR; TCRdb's copy has only in-frame clones and lacks some. The profile shows almost 70,000 clones, over 70% of them singletons. Sequenced material: peripheral blood, taken 28 days after the second AZD1222 dose. Receptor source: an adult who received the AZD1222 COVID-19 vaccine.

V is TRBV28 and J is TRBJ2-3, with 8 bases matching TRBD2. The germline CDR1 and CDR2 sequences are MDHEN and SYDVKM. CDR3 length equals 15 residues. V shed 3 bases and J 1 base; nucleotides not matched to a gene: 3. CDR3 residues: CASSFRRGGTDTQYF. CDR3 coding DNA: TGTGCCAGCAGTTTTCGGCGGGGGGGCACAGATACGCAGTATTTT.

The chain links TRBV19 to TRBJ2-2; D is perhaps TRBD1 or TRBD2 (5 bases each). The CDR3 totals 16 residues. Trimming removed 5 bases at V and 0 bases at J, with 13 bases between. Germline V gene lookup returns CDR1 LNHDA and CDR2 SQIVND (reference sequence). CDR3 nucleotide sequence: TGTGCCAGTAGTTTCACAGGACTTTCGAACACCGGGGAGCTGTTTTTT. Translating gives CASSFTGLSNTGELFF.

This chain joins TRBV7-2 and TRBJ2-1, with D possibly being TRBD1 (5 bases). V was cut by 5 bases and J by 5 bases, with 16 bases left in between. The CDR3 length is 15 residues. Looked up from germline, CDR1 is SGHTA and CDR2 is FQGNSA. CDR3 region: CASSISGLMNNEQFF. Written as DNA, the CDR3 is TGTGCCAGCAGCATTTCAGGGTTGATGAACAATGAGCAGTTCTTC.

The chain joins TRBV12-3 or TRBV12-4 to TRBJ2-7; D is possibly TRBD2 (5 bases). Trimming pared 2 bases from V and 2 bases from J, leaving 7 bases between. The CDR3 loop spans 13 amino acids. CDR3 amino acids: CASSLQEAYEQYF. Written as DNA, the CDR3 is TGTGCCAGCAGTTTACAGGAGGCCTACGAGCAGTACTTC.

This clone was observed a handful of times. The rearrangement joins TRBV30 to TRBJ2-7; 8 bases are a match to TRBD1. CDR3 length equals 14 residues. Trimming took 0 bases from V and 6 from J; bases not matched to a gene: 7. Per germline, CDR1 GTSNPN and CDR2 SVGIG (reference sequence). Written as DNA, the CDR3 is TGTGCCTGGAGTGTTAAGGACAGGGTCCGCGAGCAGTACTTC. Its protein is CAWSVKDRVREQYF.

This clone occurred a few times. V is TRBV2 and J is TRBJ2-5, with 9 bases lining up with TRBD2. The CDR3 extends over 15 amino acids. Per germline, CDR1 SNHLY and CDR2 FYNNEI. Unmatched junction bases numbered 3, after V lost 2 bases and J lost 2 bases. In nucleotides, the CDR3 is TGTGCCAGCAGTGAACTAGCGGGGAAACAAGAGACCCAGTACTTC. Protein product: CASSELAGKQETQYF.

The V gene is TRBV12-3 or TRBV12-4, the J gene TRBJ1-6; no reliable D call. The CDR3 has 13 amino acids. With 1 base removed from V and 7 bases from J, the gap between germline ends came to 5 bases. The CDR3 spells CASSLVGNSPLHF. Written as DNA, the CDR3 is TGTGCCAGCAGTTTAGTTGGAAATTCACCCCTCCACTTT.

This clone occurred a few times. The V call is TRBV10-2, the J call TRBJ1-5; D remains ambiguous. V was shortened by 2 bases and J by 2 bases, with 10 bases between the two germline ends. Germline loops: CDR1 WSHSY, CDR2 SAAADI. This CDR3 has 15 amino acids. The CDR3 DNA follows: TGCGCCAGCAGTGAGACGGGGTTTGGCAATCAGCCCCAGCATTTT. Its translation is CASSETGFGNQPQHF.